This entry lists 3 T cell receptor beta chains sequenced from one sample in a study of beta chain features in type 1 diabetes. What was sequenced were expressed TCRB transcripts, since all of the isolated RNA had been reverse transcribed. TCRdb's table, derived via immunoSEQ multiplex PCR, lists solely in-frame clones and lacks some. The data show about 40,000 clones, 45% to 50% seen once. The sequenced material came from central memory CD4+ T cells from blood. These receptors came from a woman aged 18-35 years in good health.

CDR3 residues: CASSKVALAGGEQYF. In DNA form, the CDR3 reads TGTGCCAGCAGCAAGGTGGCCCTAGCGGGAGGCGAGCAGTACTTC. The chain is built from TRBV21-1 and TRBJ2-7; the table's D call, TRBD2, has no DNA check behind it. TRBV21-1 is a listed pseudogene. This CDR3 is 15 amino acids long.

V is TRBV19 and J is TRBJ1-5, with 8 nucleotides matching TRBD1. The CDR3 is 15 residues long. The junction had 12 bases not matched to a gene; V was cut back by 7 bases and J by 7 bases. The germline V gene has CDR1 LNHDA and CDR2 SQIVND (reference sequence). The CDR3 bases are TGTGCCAGTACTCCACACCAGACAGGGGCGCAGCCCCAGCATTTT. This encodes CASTPHQTGAQPQHF.

This chain joins TRBV2 and TRBJ1-3; D is unresolved. CDR3 length equals 14 residues. V was trimmed by 6 bases and J by 0 bases, leaving 9 bases between them. Germline CDR1 SNHLY, CDR2 FYNNEI. This CDR3 is CASRTDRSGNTIYF. In DNA, the CDR3 is TGTGCCAGCAGAACAGACCGCTCTGGAAACACCATATATTTT.